This TCR beta chain was documented in a study of blood T cell repertoires in COVID-19. At the level of the study: Spain, Italy and the United States supplied samples that represented acute and convalescent COVID-19. PBMCs, B-cell-depleted T cells, or T cells were the source of the cDNA or gDNA that made up the material.

V trimming: 4 bases; J trimming: 6 bases; junction bases outside the gene matches: 7. CDR3 size: 15 residues. Germline CDR1 and CDR2: SGHTA and FQGNSA. As processed by the authors: Estimation of nucleated cell counts relied on the amplification of reference gene primers. The method was immunoSEQ multiplex PCR; TCRdb's version includes in-frame clones alone and lacks a portion of them. V, J and clone size reflect that table, while D and trimming were determined from the DNA. Of around 58,000 clones listed, roughly 85% are singletons. The rearrangement links TRBV7-2 to TRBJ1-5; 9 nucleotides agree with TRBD1. Sequenced input: peripheral blood. This TCR came from a human donor in a cohort sampled during active COVID-19. DNA for the CDR3: TGTGCCAGCAGCTCGGGGAGGGACAGGGTTCAGCCCCAGCATTTT. Translation: CASSSGRDRVQPQHF.